Shown below are 30 T cell receptor beta chains from a single sample sequenced in a study of OX40 agonist ivuxolimab in advanced cancers. TCRdb's copy holds only in-frame clones and misses some; the assay was immunoSEQ multiplex PCR. In the table there are tens of thousands of clones, roughly nine tenths of which are singletons. Sequencing was performed on CD4+ or CD8+ T cells sorted from blood, taken in a trial of the OX40 agonist ivuxolimab. Receptors originate from an adult with an advanced solid tumor such as melanoma, head and neck, liver or kidney cancer.

The chain carries TRBV6-1 and TRBJ2-7; TRBD2 aligns across 7 bases. V was clipped by 1 base and J by 4 bases; unmatched bases: 7. This CDR3 contains 15 residues. Looked up from germline, CDR1 is MNHNS and CDR2 is SASEGT. The CDR3 DNA follows: TGTGCCAGCAGTGAAGGGCTCCTAGCGGCGTACGAGCAGTACTTC. Translation gives CASSEGLLAAYEQYF.

The chain combines TRBV9 with TRBJ2-7, with D maybe TRBD2 (5 bases). With 0 bases removed from V and 2 bases from J, the gap between germline ends came to 12 bases. This CDR3 spans 15 amino acids. Germline V gene lookup returns CDR1 SGDLS and CDR2 YYNGEE. The CDR3: CASSVAAGGPYEQYF. CDR3 nucleotides: TGTGCCAGCAGCGTAGCGGCAGGAGGCCCCTACGAGCAGTACTTC. The entire variable domain, with the rest obtained from reference TRBV9 and TRBJ2-7, is as follows: DSGVTQTPKHLITATGQRVTLRCSPRSGDLSVYWYQQSLDQGLQFLIQYYNGEERAKGNILERFSAQQFPDLHSELNLSSLELGDSALYFCASSVAAGGPYEQYFGPGTRLTVT.

The chain has TRBV5-6 and TRBJ2-4; 7 positions match TRBD1. Germline loops: CDR1 SGHDT, CDR2 YYEEEE. V lost 1 base to trimming and J lost 0 bases; unmatched junction nucleotides: 7. There are 17 residues in the CDR3. For the CDR3, the DNA is TGTGCCAGCAGCTTGCGGCTACAGGGGTTAGCCAAAAACATTCAGTACTTC. Translation gives CASSLRLQGLAKNIQYF.

J is TRBJ2-1 and V is TRBV27; TRBD1 aligns across 8 bases. The CDR3 has 13 residues. Unmatched junction bases numbered 6, after V lost 9 bases and J lost 5 bases. Germline V gene data show CDR1 as MNHEY and CDR2 as SMNVEV (reference sequence). The CDR3 nucleotides are TGTGCCAGTACGGGACAGGCACACAATGAGCAGTTCTTC. It yields the protein CASTGQAHNEQFF.

This clone was seen only once. The chain employs TRBV9 and TRBJ2-1; D call uncertain. This CDR3 spans 17 amino acids. Deletions cut 0 bases from V and 0 bases from J, with 13 bases between. The germline CDR1 and CDR2 sequences are SGDLS and YYNGEE. The CDR3 nucleotides are TGTGCCAGCAGCGTAGGTGATGGGGTTTCCTCCTACAATGAGCAGTTCTTC. Its translation: CASSVGDGVSSYNEQFF.

This clone was seen a handful of times. The chain has TRBV5-4 and TRBJ2-5, with D hard to call. Germline CDR1 is SGHNT and CDR2 is YYREEE (reference sequence). The CDR3 consists of 13 residues. Trimming cost V 7 bases and J 0 bases, with 10 bases left between them. CDR3 sequence: CASRETYQETQYF. CDR3 DNA sequence: TGTGCCAGCCGAGAGACTTACCAAGAGACCCAGTACTTC.

This chain links TRBV7-3 with TRBJ2-7; D remains unclear. CDR1 and CDR2 from the germline V gene are SGHTA and FQGTGA. Trimming cost V 6 bases and J 3 bases, with 12 bases left between them. This CDR3 spans 13 amino acids. The CDR3 nucleotides read TGTGCCAGCAGTCACGGCGTACTCTACGAGCAGTACTTC. Protein: CASSHGVLYEQYF.

The V and J genes are TRBV11-2 and TRBJ1-1; D remains unclear. Germline values: CDR1 SGHAT, CDR2 FQNNGV. The V end was cut by 5 bases, the J end by 2 bases, with 3 bases between. The CDR3 loop spans 11 amino acids. In DNA form, the CDR3 reads TGTGCCAGCAGCGGTAACACTGAAGCTTTCTTT. Its protein product is CASSGNTEAFF.

This chain connects TRBV27 to TRBJ2-1; TRBD2 agrees at 10 bases. CDR3 length: 15 residues. Germline V gene lookup returns CDR1 MNHEY and CDR2 SMNVEV (reference sequence). The ends lost 5 bases at V and 1 base at J; junction bases unmatched: 2. CDR3 in DNA: TGTGCCAGCAGTCTTAGCGGGGGGTCCTACAATGAGCAGTTCTTC. Encoded protein: CASSLSGGSYNEQFF.

The gene calls are TRBV9 and TRBJ2-5, with 8 bases identical to TRBD1. The CDR3 runs 16 residues. Germline lookup yields CDR1 SGDLS and CDR2 YYNGEE. The V gene end was trimmed by 4 bases and the J gene end by 5 bases; junction bases not matched to a gene: 13. The CDR3 protein is CASSPRLGQVDETQYF. CDR3 DNA: TGTGCCAGCAGCCCGAGGTTGGGACAGGTCGATGAGACCCAGTACTTC.

The genes are TRBV5-1 and TRBJ2-1; TRBD2 matches at 7 bases. With 2 bases clipped from V and 8 bases from J, the junction kept 10 bases outside the gene matches. This CDR3 has 15 amino acids. Germline V CDR1 and CDR2: SGHRS, YFSETQ. The CDR3 sequence: CASSLETSSLDEQFF. The CDR3 region has the DNA TGCGCCAGCAGCTTAGAGACTAGCTCTCTCGATGAGCAGTTCTTC.

The chain employs TRBV14 and TRBJ2-7; 7 nucleotides match TRBD1. Germline V CDR1 and CDR2: SGHDN, FVKESK. V was pared by 3 bases and J by 0 bases, with 5 bases of the junction left unmatched. The CDR3 has 15 residues. Written as DNA, the CDR3 is TGTGCCAGCAGCCACCCGGGACAGAGCTCCTACGAGCAGTACTTC. As protein: CASSHPGQSSYEQYF.

The rearrangement links TRBV27 to TRBJ1-1, with a tentative D call TRBD1 (5 bases). The CDR3 is 13 residues long. Germline CDR1 reads MNHEY; CDR2 reads SMNVEV (reference sequence). V lost 7 bases to trimming and J lost 5 bases, with 14 bases between them. CDR3: CASTRRKGTEAFF. The CDR3 nucleotides read TGTGCCAGCACCCGTCGCAAGGGGACTGAAGCTTTCTTT.

The chain is built from TRBV27 and TRBJ2-7; 9 bases line up with TRBD1. V trimming: 5 bases; J trimming: 6 bases; junction bases outside the gene matches: 11. Looked up from germline, CDR1 is MNHEY and CDR2 is SMNVEV (reference sequence). The CDR3 has 15 residues. The CDR3 is CASSLTGTGWVEQYF. DNA for the CDR3: TGTGCCAGCAGTCTCACCGGGACAGGGTGGGTCGAGCAGTACTTC.

This clone was detected only a few times. The chain couples TRBV14 to TRBJ2-1; D is unclear. This CDR3 contains 13 residues. Per the germline V gene, CDR1 is SGHDN and CDR2 is FVKESK. With 1 base removed from V and 5 bases from J, the gap between germline ends came to 6 bases. DNA of the CDR3: TGTGCCAGCAGCCAAGGGCGTCACAATGAGCAGTTCTTC. As protein: CASSQGRHNEQFF.

V usage is TRBV27 and J usage is TRBJ1-2, with 10 bases aligning to TRBD1. CDR1 MNHEY and CDR2 SMNVEV come from the germline V gene (reference sequence). J gave up 4 bases and V 4 bases, and 21 bases lay outside the gene matches. The CDR3 spans 20 residues. CDR3 in amino acids: CASSSSSLLGQGPSRYGYTF. CDR3 DNA: TGTGCCAGCAGTTCTTCTTCCTTATTGGGACAGGGGCCATCCCGCTATGGCTACACCTTC.

In this sample, this clone turned up once. The rearrangement links TRBV28 to TRBJ2-3; D is perhaps TRBD2 (5 bases). Germline V lookup: CDR1 MDHEN, CDR2 SYDVKM. The CDR3 runs to 14 residues. Trimming removed 7 bases from V and 4 bases from J, with 15 bases in between. In DNA, the CDR3 is TGTGCCAGCACCTACATGCGGGCGGCAGATACGCAGTATTTT. Translated, it gives CASTYMRAADTQYF.

The V call is TRBV29-1, the J call TRBJ2-5; D not resolved. Germline V gives CDR1 SQVTM, CDR2 ANQGSEA. The CDR3 has 14 residues. V lost 4 bases and J 2 bases, leaving 14 bases between the germline ends. CDR3 DNA sequence: TGCAGCGTTGGCACTCAGTTAAGACAAGAGACCCAGTACTTC. It yields the protein CSVGTQLRQETQYF.

The J gene is TRBJ1-1, the V gene TRBV27; unclear D gene. From germline, CDR1 is MNHEY and CDR2 SMNVEV (reference sequence). The ends were cut back, 4 bases at V and 0 bases at J, with 6 bases in the middle. This CDR3 has 13 amino acids. CDR3: CASSSGVNTEAFF. CDR3 nucleotides: TGTGCCAGCAGTTCTGGGGTGAACACTGAAGCTTTCTTT.

The chain joins TRBV7-9 to TRBJ2-3; 15 bases match TRBD2. Germline V gives CDR1 SEHNR, CDR2 FQNEAQ (reference sequence). The V gene end was trimmed by 5 bases and the J gene end by 3 bases; junction bases not matched to a gene: 3. The CDR3 consists of 16 residues. CDR3 protein: CASSGLAGGLTDTQYF. For the CDR3, the DNA is TGTGCCAGCAGCGGACTAGCGGGAGGGTTGACAGATACGCAGTATTTT.

The chain carries TRBV27 and TRBJ2-5, with D perhaps given as TRBD1 or TRBD2 (5 bases each). V lost 6 bases to trimming and J lost 5 bases, with 13 bases between them. CDR3 length: 13 residues. Germline V gene sequence: CDR1 MNHEY, CDR2 SMNVEV (reference sequence). The CDR3, as DNA: TGTGCCAGCAGCCCGTCGGGGCCCGAGACCCAGTACTTC. This translates into CASSPSGPETQYF.

V is TRBV2 and J is TRBJ2-7; TRBD2 matches 10 bases. Per germline, CDR1 SNHLY and CDR2 FYNNEI. V gave up 4 bases and J gave up 5 bases; unmatched junction bases: 5. The CDR3 loop spans 14 amino acids. CDR3 residues: CASSGGTSVDEQYF. The CDR3 nucleotides read TGTGCCAGCAGTGGCGGGACTAGCGTCGACGAGCAGTACTTC. The full variable domain, completed using reference TRBV2 and TRBJ2-7, is EPEVTQTPSHQVTQMGQEVILRCVPISNHLYFYWYRQILGQKVEFLVSFYNNEISEKSEIFDDQFSVERPDGSNFTLKIRSTKLEDSAMYFCASSGGTSVDEQYFGPGTRLTVT.

The chain links TRBV5-6 to TRBJ2-1; TRBD1 agrees at 7 bases. Per germline, CDR1 SGHDT and CDR2 YYEEEE. Trimming at V came to 0 bases and at J to 3 bases, leaving 6 bases not matched to a gene. The CDR3 totals 16 residues. The CDR3 is CASSLATQGVYNEQFF. The CDR3 DNA follows: TGTGCCAGCAGCTTGGCGACCCAGGGGGTCTACAATGAGCAGTTCTTC.

The chain links TRBV2 to TRBJ2-7; D remains unclear. The V gene lost 4 bases and the J gene lost 4 bases, with 26 bases spanning the gap. The CDR3 spans 18 residues. The V gene's germline CDR1 is SNHLY and CDR2 FYNNEI. The CDR3 loop is CASSGPGLNPRNEYEQYF. In DNA form, the CDR3 reads TGTGCCAGCAGTGGGCCAGGCCTCAATCCCCGTAACGAATACGAGCAGTACTTC.

The chain is built from TRBV28 and TRBJ2-7; the match to TRBD2 covers 9 bases. V was clipped by 10 bases and J by 3 bases; unmatched bases: 16. CDR3 length equals 16 residues. The germline gives CDR1 MDHEN, CDR2 SYDVKM. The CDR3 reads CATDPGASGKLYEQYF. CDR3 sequence (DNA): TGTGCCACAGACCCAGGGGCTAGCGGGAAGCTCTACGAGCAGTACTTC.

CDR3 region: CASSPADSYEQYF. In nucleotides, the CDR3 is TGTGCCAGCAGCCCGGCGGACTCCTACGAGCAGTACTTC. V usage is TRBV9 and J usage is TRBJ2-7; D remains unclear. Germline V gene lookup returns CDR1 SGDLS and CDR2 YYNGEE. Trimming shortened V by 4 bases and J by 0 bases, and 8 bases separated the two germline ends. The CDR3 is 13 amino acids.

This clone was counted a single time. V gene TRBV11-2 combines with J gene TRBJ2-7, with D unresolved. The V end lost 3 bases, the J end lost 4 bases, and 10 bases lay between the germline ends. Per germline, CDR1 SGHAT and CDR2 FQNNGV. This CDR3 comprises 13 residues. The CDR3 DNA follows: TGTGCCAGCAGCTTCCGAGGCAAATACGAGCAGTACTTC. Residues: CASSFRGKYEQYF.

This clone was observed once. The chain is built from TRBV7-3 and TRBJ2-1; 10 bases align to TRBD2. J lost 5 bases, V lost 4 bases, and 5 bases had no gene match. From germline, CDR1 is SGHTA and CDR2 FQGTGA. The CDR3 contains 15 residues. The CDR3 here is CASSSGLAINNEQFF. The CDR3, as DNA: TGTGCCAGCAGCTCGGGACTAGCGATTAACAATGAGCAGTTCTTC.

The chain combines TRBV19 with TRBJ2-1; D is possibly TRBD2 (5 bases). The germline V gene has CDR1 LNHDA and CDR2 SQIVND (reference sequence). The CDR3 totals 14 residues. V lost 0 bases and J lost 3, with 6 bases in between. The CDR3 DNA reads TGTGCCAGTAGTATAGAAAGCGGCTACAATGAGCAGTTCTTC. Its translation: CASSIESGYNEQFF.

This chain links TRBV9 with TRBJ2-1; 10 bases align to TRBD2. The V gene end was trimmed by 3 bases and the J gene end by 8 bases; junction bases not matched to a gene: 8. The CDR3 totals 15 residues. Germline CDR1 is SGDLS and CDR2 is YYNGEE. The CDR3 DNA reads as TGTGCCAGCAGCGCCGGGACTAGCGTCCTCGATGAGCAGTTCTTC. The encoded protein is CASSAGTSVLDEQFF. Supplemented by reference TRBV9 and TRBJ2-1, the full variable domain reads DSGVTQTPKHLITATGQRVTLRCSPRSGDLSVYWYQQSLDQGLQFLIQYYNGEERAKGNILERFSAQQFPDLHSELNLSSLELGDSALYFCASSAGTSVLDEQFFGPGTRLTVL.